This T cell receptor (beta chain) was obtained from a study of blood T cell repertoires in COVID-19. The overall study: T cells, B-cell-depleted T cells, or PBMCs provided the cDNA or gDNA that served as material.

Note on this clone: The junction departs from germline at one end; a sequencing error may be responsible.

The CDR3 contains 13 residues. Germline-derived CDR1 and CDR2 are MNHEY and SVGAGI. The data were produced by immunoSEQ multiplex PCR, yet TCRdb's version contains in-frame clones alone and is incomplete. The sample comprises roughly 260,000 clones, roughly nine tenths of which are singletons, and roughly 6.3% rests with the top ten. Everyone who took part was about 18 to 90 years old, and they came from over 20 US areas. Source material: PBMCs or T cells enriched from blood (not recorded which). This clonotype was sampled from a woman aged 30 to 39 with acute COVID-19. J is TRBJ1-1 and V is TRBV6-5; no firm D call. The CDR3 DNA reads TGTGCCAGCAGTTACGGCGTGGTCACTAAAGCTTTCTTT. This gives the protein CASSYGVVTKAFF.